These T cell receptor beta chains were read from a single sample in a study of control samples from healthy donors and cancer patients. Method: immunoSEQ multiplex PCR; TCRdb's copy keeps in-frame clones and lacks some. Here the sample spans about 90,000 clones, more than 80% being singletons. Material: blood. The receptors originated from a woman in her 30s in good health. Each CDR3 is given with its conserved first and last residue. Fields, in order: CDR3 length, clone size, V gene, D gene, J gene, CDR3 protein, CDR3 DNA. D genes are given only for firm matches. Rows give clone size only sometimes, using once, few, many, or a class for an expanded clone.

cdr3_length: 19; clone_size: few; v_call: TRBV21-1; d_call: .; j_call: TRBJ1-6; cdr3_aa: CASSKALSRQVAYNSPLHF; cdr3_nt: TGTGCCAGCAGCAAAGCGCTTTCTCGACAGGTTGCCTATAATTCACCCCTCCACTTT
cdr3_length: 16; clone_size: .; v_call: TRBV28; d_call: .; j_call: TRBJ2-1; cdr3_aa: CASTPPSVVPHNEQFF; cdr3_nt: TGTGCCAGCACCCCCCCCTCGGTAGTTCCCCACAATGAGCAGTTCTTC
cdr3_length: 14; clone_size: .; v_call: TRBV19; d_call: .; j_call: TRBJ1-1; cdr3_aa: CASQSVDRINEAFF; cdr3_nt: TGTGCCAGTCAGAGTGTCGACAGGATAAATGAAGCTTTCTTT
cdr3_length: 13; clone_size: .; v_call: TRBV11-1; d_call: .; j_call: TRBJ2-7; cdr3_aa: CASSLKGGYEQYF; cdr3_nt: TGTGCCAGCAGCCTAAAAGGAGGTTACGAGCAGTACTTC
cdr3_length: 13; clone_size: .; v_call: TRBV18; d_call: .; j_call: TRBJ1-5; cdr3_aa: CASSPTGTQPQHF; cdr3_nt: TGTGCCAGCTCACCAACGGGAACTCAGCCCCAGCATTTT
cdr3_length: 16; clone_size: .; v_call: TRBV19; d_call: TRBD1; j_call: TRBJ1-3; cdr3_aa: CASSITQGSSGNTIYF; cdr3_nt: TGTGCCAGCTCCATCACACAGGGGTCCTCTGGAAACACCATATATTTT
cdr3_length: 15; clone_size: once; v_call: TRBV6-5; d_call: TRBD1; j_call: TRBJ1-1; cdr3_aa: CASSSGQGLNTEAFF; cdr3_nt: TGTGCCAGCAGCTCCGGACAGGGGCTGAACACTGAAGCTTTCTTT
cdr3_length: 15; clone_size: .; v_call: TRBV5-1; d_call: TRBD1; j_call: TRBJ1-2; cdr3_aa: CASSLGQGIGYGYTF; cdr3_nt: TGCGCCAGCAGCTTGGGACAGGGGATTGGCTATGGCTACACCTTC
cdr3_length: 16; clone_size: .; v_call: TRBV2; d_call: .; j_call: TRBJ2-4; cdr3_aa: CASFPGNAVAKNIQYF; cdr3_nt: TGTGCCAGCTTCCCCGGAAATGCGGTAGCCAAAAACATTCAGTACTTC
cdr3_length: 16; clone_size: .; v_call: TRBV7-9; d_call: .; j_call: TRBJ2-2; cdr3_aa: CASSLGLVSGTGELFF; cdr3_nt: TGTGCCAGCAGCTTAGGTCTAGTCTCTGGAACCGGGGAGCTGTTTTTT
cdr3_length: 13; clone_size: .; v_call: TRBV2; d_call: .; j_call: TRBJ1-6; cdr3_aa: CASRSEGRSPLHF; cdr3_nt: TGTGCCAGCAGGTCAGAAGGGAGGTCACCCCTCCACTTT
cdr3_length: 17; clone_size: .; v_call: TRBV7-3; d_call: .; j_call: TRBJ2-3; cdr3_aa: CASSPAEGGRGTDTQYF; cdr3_nt: TGTGCCAGCAGCCCGGCCGAGGGGGGGAGGGGCACAGATACGCAGTATTTT
cdr3_length: 13; clone_size: .; v_call: TRBV6-5; d_call: TRBD1; j_call: TRBJ1-1; cdr3_aa: CAKSRGENTEAFF; cdr3_nt: TGTGCCAAAAGCAGGGGGGAGAACACTGAAGCTTTCTTT
cdr3_length: 18; clone_size: .; v_call: TRBV21-1; d_call: .; j_call: TRBJ2-3; cdr3_aa: CASSPSVSGGLGTDTQYF; cdr3_nt: TGTGCCAGCAGCCCTTCAGTTAGCGGGGGCTTGGGCACAGATACGCAGTATTTT
cdr3_length: 15; clone_size: .; v_call: TRBV15; d_call: .; j_call: TRBJ1-1; cdr3_aa: CATSSRNTQNTEAFF; cdr3_nt: TGTGCCACCAGCTCCAGAAACACACAGAACACTGAAGCTTTCTTT
cdr3_length: 15; clone_size: .; v_call: TRBV5-1; d_call: .; j_call: TRBJ1-1; cdr3_aa: CASSLAPGTNTEAFF; cdr3_nt: TGCGCCAGCAGCTTGGCCCCGGGGACGAACACTGAAGCTTTCTTT
cdr3_length: 12; clone_size: .; v_call: TRBV15; d_call: .; j_call: TRBJ2-1; cdr3_aa: CATSRVLAEQFF; cdr3_nt: TGTGCCACCAGCAGAGTCTTGGCGGAGCAGTTCTTC
cdr3_length: 15; clone_size: .; v_call: TRBV10-1; d_call: TRBD2; j_call: TRBJ2-2; cdr3_aa: CASSENRGVTGELFF; cdr3_nt: TGCGCCAGCAGTGAAAACCGGGGGGTAACCGGGGAGCTGTTTTTT
cdr3_length: 16; clone_size: .; v_call: TRBV6-1; d_call: .; j_call: TRBJ1-5; cdr3_aa: CASSENYRDLIQPQHF; cdr3_nt: TGTGCCAGCAGTGAAAACTACAGGGATCTTATACAGCCCCAGCATTTT
cdr3_length: 17; clone_size: .; v_call: TRBV7-6; d_call: .; j_call: TRBJ1-6; cdr3_aa: CASSPRPGGIYNSPLHF; cdr3_nt: TGTGCCAGCAGCCCCCGCCCCGGGGGGATCTATAATTCACCCCTCCACTTT
cdr3_length: 15; clone_size: .; v_call: TRBV15; d_call: .; j_call: TRBJ2-5; cdr3_aa: CATSRDRVQQETQYF; cdr3_nt: TGTGCCACCAGCAGAGATCGGGTACAGCAAGAGACCCAGTACTTC
cdr3_length: 16; clone_size: .; v_call: TRBV5-5; d_call: .; j_call: TRBJ1-1; cdr3_aa: CASSLSVSVRNTEAFF; cdr3_nt: TGTGCCAGCAGCTTGTCTGTGTCTGTTAGGAACACTGAAGCTTTCTTT
cdr3_length: 18; clone_size: .; v_call: TRBV11-3; d_call: TRBD2; j_call: TRBJ2-3; cdr3_aa: CASSLVLGLAGWTDTQYF; cdr3_nt: TGTGCCAGCAGCTTAGTCCTGGGACTAGCGGGTTGGACAGATACGCAGTATTTT
cdr3_length: 16; clone_size: .; v_call: TRBV3-1/TRBV3-2; d_call: TRBD2; j_call: TRBJ2-2; cdr3_aa: CASSQGSSGRTGELFF; cdr3_nt: TGTGCCAGCAGCCAAGGGTCTAGCGGGAGGACCGGGGAGCTGTTTTTT
cdr3_length: 16; clone_size: .; v_call: TRBV19; d_call: TRBD1; j_call: TRBJ2-2; cdr3_aa: CASHSAGTGMAGELFF; cdr3_nt: TGTGCCAGTCACTCAGCCGGGACAGGGATGGCCGGGGAGCTGTTTTTT
cdr3_length: 14; clone_size: .; v_call: TRBV6-5; d_call: TRBD1; j_call: TRBJ1-1; cdr3_aa: CASSTTGGRTEAFF; cdr3_nt: TGTGCCAGCAGTACCACAGGGGGCCGCACTGAAGCTTTCTTT
cdr3_length: 13; clone_size: .; v_call: TRBV5-1; d_call: TRBD1; j_call: TRBJ1-1; cdr3_aa: CASSGDRNTEAFF; cdr3_nt: TGCGCCAGCTCCGGGGACAGGAACACTGAAGCTTTCTTT
cdr3_length: 13; clone_size: .; v_call: TRBV5-4; d_call: .; j_call: TRBJ1-1; cdr3_aa: CASSLGGNTEAFF; cdr3_nt: TGTGCCAGCAGCTTGGGCGGGAACACTGAAGCTTTCTTT
cdr3_length: 13; clone_size: .; v_call: TRBV5-1; d_call: .; j_call: TRBJ2-2; cdr3_aa: CASSFEGLGELFF; cdr3_nt: TGCGCCAGCAGCTTTGAGGGGTTGGGGGAGCTGTTTTTT
cdr3_length: 14; clone_size: .; v_call: TRBV18; d_call: .; j_call: TRBJ1-1; cdr3_aa: CASSPSPGRAEAFF; cdr3_nt: TGTGCCAGCTCACCATCGCCAGGGAGGGCTGAAGCTTTCTTT
cdr3_length: 13; clone_size: once; v_call: TRBV5-1; d_call: .; j_call: TRBJ1-2; cdr3_aa: CASSFTGDYGYTF; cdr3_nt: TGCGCCAGCAGCTTCACGGGTGACTATGGCTACACCTTC
cdr3_length: 15; clone_size: once; v_call: TRBV15; d_call: .; j_call: TRBJ1-4; cdr3_aa: CATSRGGDYNEKLFF; cdr3_nt: TGTGCCACCAGCAGAGGGGGAGACTATAATGAAAAACTGTTTTTT
cdr3_length: 12; clone_size: .; v_call: TRBV5-4; d_call: .; j_call: TRBJ2-3; cdr3_aa: CASSASTDTQYF; cdr3_nt: TGTGCCAGCAGCGCGAGCACAGATACGCAGTATTTT
cdr3_length: 13; clone_size: .; v_call: TRBV5-1; d_call: TRBD1; j_call: TRBJ1-4; cdr3_aa: CASRRDSDEKLFF; cdr3_nt: TGCGCCAGCAGGAGGGACAGTGATGAAAAACTGTTTTTT
cdr3_length: 16; clone_size: .; v_call: TRBV5-5; d_call: TRBD1; j_call: TRBJ2-2; cdr3_aa: CASSVQGFSLTGELFF; cdr3_nt: TGTGCCAGCAGCGTACAGGGGTTTAGTTTAACCGGGGAGCTGTTTTTT
cdr3_length: 14; clone_size: .; v_call: TRBV2; d_call: .; j_call: TRBJ2-3; cdr3_aa: CASSEGQITDTQYF; cdr3_nt: TGTGCCAGCAGTGAAGGACAGATCACAGATACGCAGTATTTT
cdr3_length: 18; clone_size: .; v_call: TRBV4-1; d_call: TRBD2; j_call: TRBJ2-1; cdr3_aa: CASTTRVLAGRTYNEQFF; cdr3_nt: TGCGCCAGCACTACGCGGGTACTAGCGGGAAGAACGTACAATGAGCAGTTCTTC
cdr3_length: 14; clone_size: .; v_call: TRBV19; d_call: .; j_call: TRBJ2-3; cdr3_aa: CASSRGLRTDTQYF; cdr3_nt: TGTGCCAGTAGTAGGGGACTTCGCACAGATACGCAGTATTTT
cdr3_length: 12; clone_size: .; v_call: TRBV5-1; d_call: .; j_call: TRBJ2-7; cdr3_aa: CASSLDNYEQYF; cdr3_nt: TGCGCCAGCAGCTTGGACAACTACGAGCAGTACTTC
cdr3_length: 14; clone_size: .; v_call: TRBV5-4; d_call: .; j_call: TRBJ2-1; cdr3_aa: CASTSVDSYNEQFF; cdr3_nt: TGTGCCAGCACCTCGGTGGATTCCTACAATGAGCAGTTCTTC
cdr3_length: 13; clone_size: .; v_call: TRBV10-3; d_call: .; j_call: TRBJ1-1; cdr3_aa: CAISAQGFSEAFF; cdr3_nt: TGTGCCATCAGTGCCCAGGGTTTCTCTGAAGCTTTCTTT
cdr3_length: 15; clone_size: .; v_call: TRBV19; d_call: TRBD1; j_call: TRBJ1-1; cdr3_aa: CASSPRAGGYTEAFF; cdr3_nt: TGTGCCAGTAGTCCCAGGGCAGGGGGATACACTGAAGCTTTCTTT
cdr3_length: 12; clone_size: .; v_call: TRBV3-1/TRBV3-2; d_call: .; j_call: TRBJ2-5; cdr3_aa: CATMAAGETQYF; cdr3_nt: TGTGCCACAATGGCTGCTGGGGAGACCCAGTACTTC
cdr3_length: 13; clone_size: .; v_call: TRBV24-1; d_call: .; j_call: TRBJ2-5; cdr3_aa: CATSAHGVETQYF; cdr3_nt: TGTGCCACCAGTGCTCATGGAGTGGAGACCCAGTACTTC
cdr3_length: 15; clone_size: .; v_call: TRBV4-1; d_call: TRBD1; j_call: TRBJ2-7; cdr3_aa: CASSPSGTGAYEQYF; cdr3_nt: TGCGCCAGCAGCCCATCCGGGACAGGGGCCTACGAGCAGTACTTC
cdr3_length: 15; clone_size: .; v_call: TRBV21-1; d_call: .; j_call: TRBJ2-7; cdr3_aa: CASSNLQGAVCEQYF; cdr3_nt: TGTGCCAGCAGCAATTTACAGGGGGCCGTTTGCGAGCAGTACTTC
cdr3_length: 14; clone_size: .; v_call: TRBV30; d_call: TRBD1; j_call: TRBJ2-3; cdr3_aa: CAWVKDRGADTQYF; cdr3_nt: TGTGCCTGGGTCAAGGACAGGGGAGCAGATACGCAGTATTTT
cdr3_length: 15; clone_size: .; v_call: TRBV6-1; d_call: .; j_call: TRBJ2-2; cdr3_aa: CASSELGVGAGELFF; cdr3_nt: TGTGCCAGCAGTGAATTAGGAGTGGGGGCCGGGGAGCTGTTTTTT